Detailed here is one T cell receptor beta chain. This entry belongs to a study of CD8 T cells in Susac syndrome. A quantity of roughly 0.5 to 1 ug RNA underwent reverse transcription using random hexamers. TCRdb itself ran the immunoSEQ multiplex PCR reads through MiXCR, one entry per CDR3 protein. The data contain 75,000 to 100,000 distinct CDR3 sequences, 85% to 95% of them singletons. CDR3 length: 17 amino acids. Germline loops: CDR1 LGHNA, CDR2 YSLEER. J lost 4 bases, V lost 0 bases, and 7 bases had no gene match. Material: CD8+ T cells from PBMCs. V usage is TRBV4-3 and J usage is TRBJ2-1, with TRBD2 matching 9 bases. The source is a human donor with Susac syndrome. The CDR3 loop is CASSQEASGIWYNEQFF. The CDR3 DNA reads as TGCGCCAGCAGCCAAGAGGCTAGCGGGATATGGTACAATGAGCAGTTCTTC.